This is a list of T cell receptor beta chains from one sample in a study of OX40 agonist ivuxolimab in advanced cancers. Sequencing used immunoSEQ multiplex PCR; TCRdb keeps in-frame clones, though not all of them. The profile covers under 85,000 clones, with around 85% appearing a single time and roughly 0.8% taken by the ten largest. This specimen consisted of CD4+ or CD8+ T cells sorted from blood, obtained in a trial of the OX40 agonist ivuxolimab. All receptors derive from an adult with an advanced solid tumor such as melanoma, head and neck, liver or kidney cancer. CDR3s include the opening cysteine and the closing phenylalanine or tryptophan. A D gene is named only where the DNA matches it firmly. Clone size appears in some rows only: once, few, many, or a class for an expanded clone.

v_call	j_call	clone_size	d_call	cdr3_aa	cdr3_nt
TRBV18	TRBJ2-5	once	TRBD1	CASSETGARETQYF	TGTGCCAGCTCGGAAACAGGGGCGCGAGAGACCCAGTACTTC
TRBV15	TRBJ1-1	.	.	CATSRGGTNTEAFF	TGTGCCACCAGCAGAGGAGGGACGAACACTGAAGCTTTCTTT
TRBV29-1	TRBJ1-1	.	TRBD1	CSVERDSQVAFF	TGCAGCGTTGAACGGGACAGTCAAGTAGCTTTCTTT
TRBV7-2	TRBJ2-5	.	.	CASSMGGAGETQYF	TGTGCCAGCAGCATGGGGGGGGCAGGAGAGACCCAGTACTTC
TRBV12-2	TRBJ2-5	.	.	CASRIPGAGGETQYF	TGTGCAAGTCGTATCCCCGGGGCGGGTGGAGAGACCCAGTACTTC
TRBV18	TRBJ1-1	.	.	CASSPLNPGLSEEAFF	TGTGCCAGCTCACCACTAAACCCGGGACTCTCGGAAGAAGCTTTCTTT
TRBV7-9	TRBJ1-4	.	TRBD1	CASSKTGTGVEKLFF	TGTGCCAGCAGCAAGACCGGGACAGGGGTTGAAAAACTGTTTTTT
TRBV7-2	TRBJ2-2	.	TRBD2	CASSSTSGRGELFF	TGTGCCAGCAGCTCGACTAGCGGGAGAGGGGAGCTGTTTTTT
TRBV7-7	TRBJ1-3	.	.	CASSPGRGRGGNTIYF	TGTGCCAGCAGCCCTGGTAGGGGAAGAGGTGGAAACACCATATATTTT
TRBV27	TRBJ1-6	.	TRBD1	CASSLGAGGSYNSPLHF	TGTGCCAGCAGCCTAGGAGCAGGGGGCTCCTATAATTCACCCCTCCACTTT
TRBV27	TRBJ2-7	.	.	CASSWDGGTYEQYF	TGTGCCAGCAGTTGGGACGGGGGAACCTACGAGCAGTACTTC
TRBV19	TRBJ1-2	.	TRBD1	CASSPPWGQRESRYTF	TGTGCCAGTAGTCCGCCGTGGGGACAGAGGGAATCTCGCTACACCTTC
TRBV6-6	TRBJ1-3	.	TRBD1	CASSFEQGNTIYF	TGTGCCAGCAGTTTCGAACAGGGGAACACCATATATTTT
TRBV11-3	TRBJ1-1	.	.	CASSLDAGRVNTEAFF	TGTGCCAGCAGCTTAGACGCGGGGAGGGTGAACACTGAAGCTTTCTTT
TRBV6-5	TRBJ1-1	.	.	CASTETVNTEAFF	TGTGCCAGCACCGAAACGGTGAACACTGAAGCTTTCTTT
TRBV5-1	TRBJ2-2	.	.	CASSDSGINTGELFF	TGCGCCAGCAGCGACTCAGGGATTAACACCGGGGAGCTGTTTTTT
TRBV5-5	TRBJ2-1	.	.	CASSLVAGSSYNEQFF	TGTGCCAGCAGCCTGGTTGCGGGGAGCTCCTACAATGAGCAGTTCTTC
TRBV15	TRBJ2-5	.	TRBD2	CATSRRGSSETQYF	TGTGCCACCAGCAGGCGCGGGAGTTCGGAGACCCAGTACTTC
TRBV6-5	TRBJ1-2	.	TRBD1	CASSLTGNYGYTF	TGTGCCAGCAGTCTGACAGGGAACTATGGCTACACCTTC
TRBV29-1	TRBJ2-3	.	TRBD1	CSVQGADTQYF	TGCAGCGTTCAGGGGGCAGATACGCAGTATTTT
TRBV11-2	TRBJ2-5	.	.	CASSQTNPQAETQYF	TGTGCCAGCAGCCAGACTAATCCACAGGCGGAGACCCAGTACTTC